The clone carrying this T cell receptor (beta chain) was detected only once. Its antigen is not known. Other DNA sequences in this specimen translate into the identical CDR3. This CDR3 contains 13 residues. Germline V CDR1 and CDR2: SQVTM, ANQGSEA. V lost 2 bases, J lost 4 bases, and 2 bases stayed unmatched. This sample was taken from a study of cytomegalovirus exposure and HLA in healthy donors. Overall study results and limits: Among TCR beta chains, those listed as cytomegalovirus-associated numbered over 150.

The PCR had 60 Vbeta and 13 Jbeta primers. How the authors handled the data: Later reanalysis found approximately 76 million unique TCR beta chains, 9 million to 12 million of them shared. Sequenced by immunoSEQ multiplex PCR; TCRdb stores in-frame clones only, minus some. That table furnishes V, J and clone size, whereas the DNA furnished D and trimming. The sample has under 200,000 clones; about four fifths are singletons. The source is a woman aged 45-65 years in good health and CMV-seronegative. This rearrangement joins TRBV29-1 to TRBJ2-3; 8 positions agree with TRBD2. The sequencing input was PBMCs. The CDR3 loop reads CSVERGGADTQYF. CDR3 nucleotides: TGCAGCGTTGAACGGGGGGGCGCAGATACGCAGTATTTT.